Below, one TCR beta chain is given with its context. Its antigen is unidentified. Measured with immunoSEQ multiplex PCR; TCRdb has only the in-frame clones, and not every one. This table holds some 30,000 clones, over 80% found once. The ends were cut back, 0 bases at V and 7 bases at J, with 13 bases in the middle. Germline CDR1 is MGHRA and CDR2 is YSYEKL. The CDR3 is 15 amino acids. This record comes from a study of T cells in narcolepsy. Study context: Enrolled donors included narcolepsy type 1 or type 2 patients and healthy controls.

Broader study findings: Healthy controls reportedly lacked the autoreactive clonotypes serially found in patients' blood. No autoreactive T cell clone sequences appeared in some memory CD4+ repertoires.

Sequenced: memory (CD45RA-) CD4+ T cells from blood. The chain links TRBV4-1 to TRBJ1-5; a possible D gene is TRBD1 (5 bases). The sequence was obtained from a human donor in good health. The CDR3, as DNA: TGCGCCAGCAGCCAAGATCAGTCAGGGCTCCAGCCCCAGCATTTT. As protein: CASSQDQSGLQPQHF.